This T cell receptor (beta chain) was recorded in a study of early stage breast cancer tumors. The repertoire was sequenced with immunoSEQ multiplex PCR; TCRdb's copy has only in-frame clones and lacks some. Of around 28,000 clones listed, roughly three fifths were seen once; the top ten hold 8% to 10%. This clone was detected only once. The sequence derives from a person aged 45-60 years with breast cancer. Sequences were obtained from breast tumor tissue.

CDR3 nucleotide sequence: TGTGCCAGCACCCTTCGGGGACAGGGGGTTGGCGGGGAGCTGTTTTTT. Translation: CASTLRGQGVGGELFF. The chain is built from TRBV11-2 and TRBJ2-2; TRBD1 aligns across 11 bases. V was clipped by 7 bases and J by 7 bases; unmatched bases: 11. CDR1 is SGHAT and CDR2 is FQNNGV in the germline V gene. There are 16 residues in the CDR3. Variable domain in full (rest from reference TRBV11-2 and TRBJ2-2): EAGVAQSPRYKIIEKRQSVAFWCNPISGHATLYWYQQILGQGPKLLIQFQNNGVVDDSQLPKDRFSAERLKGVDSTLKIQPAKLEDSAVYLCASTLRGQGVGGELFFGEGSRLTVL.